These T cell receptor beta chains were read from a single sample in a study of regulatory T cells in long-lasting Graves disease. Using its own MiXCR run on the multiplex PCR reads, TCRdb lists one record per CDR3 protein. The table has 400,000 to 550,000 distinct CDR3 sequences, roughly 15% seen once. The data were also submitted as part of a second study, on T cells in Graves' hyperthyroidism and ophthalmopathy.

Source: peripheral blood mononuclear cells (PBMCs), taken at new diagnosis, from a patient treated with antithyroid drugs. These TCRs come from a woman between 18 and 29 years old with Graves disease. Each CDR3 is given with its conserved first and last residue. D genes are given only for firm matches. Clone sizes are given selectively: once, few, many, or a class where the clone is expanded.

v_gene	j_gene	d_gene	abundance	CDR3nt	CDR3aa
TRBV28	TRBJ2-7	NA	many	TGTGCCAGGGGGGCCTACGAGCAGTACTTC	CARGAYEQYF
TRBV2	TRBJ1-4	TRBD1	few	TGTGCCAGCACTACCGGGACAGCCTATAATGAAAAACTGTTTTTT	CASTTGTAYNEKLFF
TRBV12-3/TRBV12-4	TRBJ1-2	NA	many	TGTGCCAGCAGGCCGGGACGTCGGAACTATGGCTACACCTTC	CASRPGRRNYGYTF
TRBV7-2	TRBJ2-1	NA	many	TGTGCCAGCAGCTTCAGCAGGATGAATGAGCAGTTCTTC	CASSFSRMNEQFF
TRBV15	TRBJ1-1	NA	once	TGTGCCACCAGCAGAGAGGGGCGGGGCACTGAAGCTTTCTTT	CATSREGRGTEAFF
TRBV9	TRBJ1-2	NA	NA	TGTGCCAGCAGCGAACTAGGACAGAACTATGGCTACACCTTC	CASSELGQNYGYTF
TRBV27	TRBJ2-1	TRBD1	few	TGTGCCAGCAGTTTCTCAGGGGGCGCTTCCAATGAGCAGTTCTTC	CASSFSGGASNEQFF
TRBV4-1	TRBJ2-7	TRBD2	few	TGCGCCAGCAGCCGTACGACTGGGAGGGCCGCCGAGCAGTACTTC	CASSRTTGRAAEQYF
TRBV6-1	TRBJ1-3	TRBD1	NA	TGTGCCAGCAGTGAACACAGGGGGCCCGGAAACACCATATATTTT	CASSEHRGPGNTIYF
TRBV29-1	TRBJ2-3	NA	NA	TGCAGCATTAGACCATCTAGCACAGATACGCAGTATTTT	CSIRPSSTDTQYF
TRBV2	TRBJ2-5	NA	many	TGTGCCAGCAGTGACGTAGTAGGGGGTGAGGAGACCCAGTACTTC	CASSDVVGGEETQYF
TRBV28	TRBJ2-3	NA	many	TGTGCCAGCAGTCGCTCTAGCGTCCCTAGCACAGATACGCAGTATTTT	CASSRSSVPSTDTQYF
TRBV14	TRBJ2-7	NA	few	TGTGCCAGCAGCCAAGTCCGACAAACCTACGAGCAGTACTTC	CASSQVRQTYEQYF
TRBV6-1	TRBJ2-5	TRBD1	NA	TGTGCCAGCAGTGGGACAGGGTCAGAGACCCAGTACTTC	CASSGTGSETQYF
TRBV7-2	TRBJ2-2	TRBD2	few	TGTGCCAGCAGCCGCCTCCCCCGGACTAGCGGGAGGGCCGTTTTCACCGGGGAGCTGTTTTTT	CASSRLPRTSGRAVFTGELFF
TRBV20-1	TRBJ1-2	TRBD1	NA	TGCAGTGCAACCGGACAGGGAAGGGGCTACACCTTC	CSATGQGRGYTF
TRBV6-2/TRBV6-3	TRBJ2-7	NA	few	TGTGCCAGCAGTGGTTGGGACGGCACCTACGAGCAGTACTTC	CASSGWDGTYEQYF
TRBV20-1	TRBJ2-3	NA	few	TGCAGTGCATGGTTCGGGGCCGAGGGGGATACGCAGTATTTT	CSAWFGAEGDTQYF
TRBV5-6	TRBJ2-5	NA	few	TGTGCCAGCAGCTTTCTCAATCAAGAGACCCAGTACTTC	CASSFLNQETQYF
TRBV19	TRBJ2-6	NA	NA	TGTGCCAGTAGGTCGGCGAAGGCTGGGGCCAACGTCCTGACTTTC	CASRSAKAGANVLTF
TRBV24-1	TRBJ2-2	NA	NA	TGTGCCACCAGTGAGGCGGCCCCCGGGGAGCTGTTTTTT	CATSEAAPGELFF
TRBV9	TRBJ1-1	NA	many	TGTGCCAGCAGCGTGGGGTCGGGGGGATGGAACACTGAAGCTTTCTTT	CASSVGSGGWNTEAFF